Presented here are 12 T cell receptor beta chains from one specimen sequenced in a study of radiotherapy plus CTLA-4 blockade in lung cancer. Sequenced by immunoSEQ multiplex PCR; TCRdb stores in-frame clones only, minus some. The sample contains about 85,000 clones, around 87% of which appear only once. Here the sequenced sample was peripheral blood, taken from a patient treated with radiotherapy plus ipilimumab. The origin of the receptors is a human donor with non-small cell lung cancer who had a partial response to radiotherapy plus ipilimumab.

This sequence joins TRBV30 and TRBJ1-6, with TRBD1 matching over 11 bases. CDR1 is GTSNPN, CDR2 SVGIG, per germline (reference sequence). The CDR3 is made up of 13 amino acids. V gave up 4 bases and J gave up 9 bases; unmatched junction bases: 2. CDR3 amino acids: CAWNGQGASPLHF. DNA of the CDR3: TGTGCCTGGAACGGACAGGGGGCTTCACCCCTCCACTTT.

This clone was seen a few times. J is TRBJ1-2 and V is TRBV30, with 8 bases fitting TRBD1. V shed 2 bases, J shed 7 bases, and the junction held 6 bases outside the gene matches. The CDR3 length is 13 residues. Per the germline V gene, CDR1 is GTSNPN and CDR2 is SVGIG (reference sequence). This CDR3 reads CAWSRDRPRGYTF. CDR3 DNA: TGTGCCTGGAGTCGGGACAGGCCCCGTGGCTACACCTTC.

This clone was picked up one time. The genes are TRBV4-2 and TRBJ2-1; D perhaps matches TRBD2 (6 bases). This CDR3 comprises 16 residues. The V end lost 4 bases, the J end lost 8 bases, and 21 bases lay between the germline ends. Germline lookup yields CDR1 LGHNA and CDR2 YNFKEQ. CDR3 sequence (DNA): TGTGCCAGCAGCCGACAAGGAGGGATTGGGGACGATGAGCAGTTCTTC. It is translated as CASSRQGGIGDDEQFF.

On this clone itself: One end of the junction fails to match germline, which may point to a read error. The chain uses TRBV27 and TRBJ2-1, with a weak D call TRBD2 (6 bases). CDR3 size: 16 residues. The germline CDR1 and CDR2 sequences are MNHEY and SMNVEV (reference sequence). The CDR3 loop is CASSPFGGGSSNEQFF. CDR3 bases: TGTGCCAGCAGTCCCTTTGGGGGAGGCTCCTCCAATGAGCAGTTCTTC.

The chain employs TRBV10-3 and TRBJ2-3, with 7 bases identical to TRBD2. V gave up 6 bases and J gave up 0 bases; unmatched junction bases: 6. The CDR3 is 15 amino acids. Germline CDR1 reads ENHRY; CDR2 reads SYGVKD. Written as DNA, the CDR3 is TGTGCCATCAGAAGGCTAGCGGCTAGCACAGATACGCAGTATTTT. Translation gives CAIRRLAASTDTQYF.

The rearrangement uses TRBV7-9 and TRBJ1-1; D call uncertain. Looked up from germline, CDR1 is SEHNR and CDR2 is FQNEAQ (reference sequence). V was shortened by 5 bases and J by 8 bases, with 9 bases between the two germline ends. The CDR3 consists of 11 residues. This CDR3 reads CASSPVAEAFF. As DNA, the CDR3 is TGTGCCAGCAGCCCAGTCGCCGAAGCTTTCTTT.

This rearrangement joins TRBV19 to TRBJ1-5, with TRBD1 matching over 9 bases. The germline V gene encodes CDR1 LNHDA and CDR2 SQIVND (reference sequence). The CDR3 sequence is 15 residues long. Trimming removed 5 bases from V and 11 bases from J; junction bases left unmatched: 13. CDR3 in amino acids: CASSLSQGAGLSQHF. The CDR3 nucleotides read TGTGCCAGTAGTCTATCACAGGGGGCCGGGTTGTCCCAGCATTTT. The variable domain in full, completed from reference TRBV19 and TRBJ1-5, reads DGGITQSPKYLFRKEGQNVTLSCEQNLNHDAMYWYRQDPGQGLRLIYYSQIVNDFQKGDIAEGYSVSREKKESFPLTVTSAQKNPTAFYLCASSLSQGAGLSQHFGDGTRLSIL.

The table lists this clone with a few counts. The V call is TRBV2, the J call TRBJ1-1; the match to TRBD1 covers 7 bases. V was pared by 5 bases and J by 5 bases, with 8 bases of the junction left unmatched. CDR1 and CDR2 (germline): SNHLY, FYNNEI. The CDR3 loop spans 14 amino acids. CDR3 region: CASSRRTGGTEAFF. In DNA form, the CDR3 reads TGTGCCAGCAGTAGACGGACAGGAGGGACTGAAGCTTTCTTT. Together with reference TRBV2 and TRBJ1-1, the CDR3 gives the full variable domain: EPEVTQTPSHQVTQMGQEVILRCVPISNHLYFYWYRQILGQKVEFLVSFYNNEISEKSEIFDDQFSVERPDGSNFTLKIRSTKLEDSAMYFCASSRRTGGTEAFFGQGTRLTVV.

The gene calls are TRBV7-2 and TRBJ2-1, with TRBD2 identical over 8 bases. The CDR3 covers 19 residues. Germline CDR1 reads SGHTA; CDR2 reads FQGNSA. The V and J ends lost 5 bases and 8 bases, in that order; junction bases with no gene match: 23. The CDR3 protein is CASSPLSGRGLATTHEQFF. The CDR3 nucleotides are TGTGCCAGCAGCCCATTGAGCGGGAGAGGGTTAGCAACAACACATGAGCAGTTCTTC.

CDR3 sequence: CASSFVTVQETQYF. The CDR3, as DNA: TGTGCCAGCAGCTTTGTAACAGTTCAAGAGACCCAGTACTTC. The rearrangement uses TRBV12-1 and TRBJ2-5; the tabulated D call, TRBD1, remains unverified against the DNA. TRBV12-1 is a pseudogene. CDR3 length equals 14 residues.

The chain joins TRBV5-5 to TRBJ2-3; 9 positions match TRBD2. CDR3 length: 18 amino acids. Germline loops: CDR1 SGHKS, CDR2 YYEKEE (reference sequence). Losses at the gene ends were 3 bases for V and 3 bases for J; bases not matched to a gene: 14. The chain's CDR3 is CASSSGLGSSGTTDTQYF. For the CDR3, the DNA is TGTGCCAGCAGCTCAGGCCTAGGGTCTAGCGGGACTACAGATACGCAGTATTTT.

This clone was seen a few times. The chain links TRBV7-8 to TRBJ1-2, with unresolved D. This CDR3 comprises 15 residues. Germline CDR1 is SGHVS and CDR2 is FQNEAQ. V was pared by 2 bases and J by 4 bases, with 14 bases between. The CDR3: CASSLNKGGTYGYTF. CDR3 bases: TGTGCCAGCAGCTTAAATAAAGGAGGCACCTATGGCTACACCTTC.